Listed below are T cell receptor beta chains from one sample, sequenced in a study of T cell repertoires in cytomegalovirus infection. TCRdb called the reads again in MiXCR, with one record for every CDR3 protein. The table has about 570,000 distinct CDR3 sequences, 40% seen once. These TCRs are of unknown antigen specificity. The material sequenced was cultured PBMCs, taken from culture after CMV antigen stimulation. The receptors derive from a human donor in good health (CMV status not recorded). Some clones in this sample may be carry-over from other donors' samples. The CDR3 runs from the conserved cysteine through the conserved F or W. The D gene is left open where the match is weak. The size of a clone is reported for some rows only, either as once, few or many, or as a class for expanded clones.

TGTGCCATCCGCCTTGGCGGATTGAACACTGAAGCTTTCTTT,CAIRLGGLNTEAFF,few,TRBV6-2/TRBV6-3,-,TRBJ1-1
TGTGCCAGCAGCACCGTTCTGAAGGGGGGTAAAAGGTCTGCTGAAGCTTTCTTT,CASSTVLKGGKRSAEAFF,-,TRBV7-9,-,TRBJ1-1
TGTGCCAGCAGCTTAGAGGCCGAGTCCCAACCCGCAAATACGCAGTATTTT,CASSLEAESQPANTQYF,once,TRBV11-2,-,TRBJ2-3
TGCGCCAGCAGCCTTGACAGGCCCCGCATGGATACGCAGTATTTT,CASSLDRPRMDTQYF,few,TRBV5-1,-,TRBJ2-3
TGTGCCAGCAGTTACTCAATAGGGATAGAAGCTTTCTTT,CASSYSIGIEAFF,few,TRBV6-5,-,TRBJ1-1
TGTGCCAGCAGCCTTGACAGGGGTGAAAAACTGTTTTTT,CASSLDRGEKLFF,many,TRBV7-2,TRBD1,TRBJ1-4
TGTGCCAGCAGCTGGGGCATCTCCTACGAGCAGTACTTC,CASSWGISYEQYF,-,TRBV7-2,-,TRBJ2-7
TGTGCCAGCAATAGGAGGGGAGGGGAGCAGTTCTTC,CASNRRGGEQFF,-,TRBV6-2/TRBV6-3,TRBD2,TRBJ2-1
TGTGCCAGCAGTTACGCGGGCTACACTGGAAACACCATATATTTT,CASSYAGYTGNTIYF,-,TRBV6-2/TRBV6-3,-,TRBJ1-3
TGTGCCAGCAGTTCCGGGACGGTCTACGAGCAGTACTTC,CASSSGTVYEQYF,few,TRBV6-5,-,TRBJ2-7
TGTGCCAGCAGTGGGCCGGGACTAGAGCCCCCCCAGGACTCTGAGCAGTTCTTC,CASSGPGLEPPQDSEQFF,-,TRBV6-1,TRBD2,TRBJ2-1
TGTGCCAGCAGCATCCTCGACAGGGATAGAAACGAGCAGTACTTC,CASSILDRDRNEQYF,many,TRBV7-2,TRBD1,TRBJ2-7
TGTGCCAGCAGATCTCCACGGACAGGGGCCTACGAGCAGTACTTC,CASRSPRTGAYEQYF,few,TRBV28,TRBD1,TRBJ2-7
TGTGCCAGCAGCTTCCCGAATCATGAGCAGTTCTTC,CASSFPNHEQFF,few,TRBV7-9,-,TRBJ2-1
TGTGCCAGCAGCTCTTACAGGGGGCGCCGACGTGGAAATGGCTACACCTTC,CASSSYRGRRRGNGYTF,few,TRBV11-2,TRBD1,TRBJ1-2
TGTGCCATCAGTGAGCGGGCGGGACAAGATACGCAGTATTTT,CAISERAGQDTQYF,few,TRBV10-3,-,TRBJ2-3
TGTGCCAGCAGGTCAGTCTCAGGGACAGCGGCCTACGAGCAGTACTTC,CASRSVSGTAAYEQYF,-,TRBV7-4,TRBD1,TRBJ2-7
TGTGCCAGTGGTGCTCGCGGGAGCACAGATACGCAGTATTTT,CASGARGSTDTQYF,-,TRBV12-3/TRBV12-4,-,TRBJ2-3
TGTGCCAGCTCACCGGAAAGCCAAGAGACCCAGTACTTC,CASSPESQETQYF,-,TRBV18,-,TRBJ2-5
TGTGCCAGCAGCCCAAGACAGGGCTGGGCTGAAGCTTTCTTT,CASSPRQGWAEAFF,-,TRBV7-2,TRBD1,TRBJ1-1
TGTGCCAGCAGCTTAGACTCCCTCACTGGAATTTCCGGGCAGACCCAGTACTTC,CASSLDSLTGISGQTQYF,few,TRBV7-2,-,TRBJ2-5
TGTGCCAGCAGCCGCCTCAGGGGTTGGGCGGAGACCCAGTACTTC,CASSRLRGWAETQYF,-,TRBV6-1,-,TRBJ2-5
TGCGCCAGCAGCTTTGGGGACAGGGTCTACGAGCAGTACTTC,CASSFGDRVYEQYF,-,TRBV5-1,TRBD1,TRBJ2-7
TGTGCCAGCAGCTCCCAGGCCGTGAACACTGAAGCTTTCTTT,CASSSQAVNTEAFF,few,TRBV7-6,-,TRBJ1-1
TGTGCCAGCAGCTTGAATCGGGCCAGGAACACTGAAGCTTTCTTT,CASSLNRARNTEAFF,few,TRBV11-1,-,TRBJ1-1
TGCAGTGCCTTAGGGGGTGCAACTAATGAAAAACTGTTTTTT,CSALGGATNEKLFF,-,TRBV20-1,-,TRBJ1-4
TGCAGCGTCCACCTAGCGGGAGGACCAAGGGATACGCAGTATTTT,CSVHLAGGPRDTQYF,-,TRBV29-1,TRBD2,TRBJ2-3
TGCGCCAGCAGCCAACAAAGAAGGGGCAGGGGGCGCGATGGCTACACCTTC,CASSQQRRGRGRDGYTF,-,TRBV4-1,TRBD1,TRBJ1-2
TGTGCCAGCAGCTACGGACAGGGGACCGGGGAGCTGTTTTTT,CASSYGQGTGELFF,-,TRBV7-9,TRBD1,TRBJ2-2
TGTGCCAGCAGCTCCGGACTAGCCAGAGAGACCCAGTACTTC,CASSSGLARETQYF,-,TRBV5-4,TRBD2,TRBJ2-5
TGTGCCAGCAGTTACCTAGACGGATTCTATGGCTACACCTTC,CASSYLDGFYGYTF,-,TRBV6-2/TRBV6-3,-,TRBJ1-2
TGCGCCAGCAGCGTGGAAGGCGGCCAAGAGACCCAGTACTTC,CASSVEGGQETQYF,-,TRBV4-3,-,TRBJ2-5
TGTGCCAGCAGCTTAGAACCGGGGGCTGAGCAGTTCTTC,CASSLEPGAEQFF,-,TRBV7-2,-,TRBJ2-1
TGTGCCAGCAGCTTAGGCGGGTGGGGGAGCTCCTATAATTCACCCCTCCACTTT,CASSLGGWGSSYNSPLHF,-,TRBV7-2,-,TRBJ1-6
TGTGCCAGCAGCTCGGACATCCCCCAAGAGACCCAGTACTTC,CASSSDIPQETQYF,few,TRBV7-2,-,TRBJ2-5
TGTGCCAGCAGCTACGGGGGGAGATACGAGCAGTACTTC,CASSYGGRYEQYF,-,TRBV7-6,TRBD2,TRBJ2-7
TGTGCCAGCAGCTTGGGGACTAGCGGGATTATCTCCTACAATGAGCAGTTCTTC,CASSLGTSGIISYNEQFF,few,TRBV7-8,TRBD2,TRBJ2-1
TGTGCCAGCAGCTTAGGGACTAGCGGGGCCCCGCAAGAGACCCAGTACTTC,CASSLGTSGAPQETQYF,few,TRBV7-2,TRBD2,TRBJ2-5
TGCGCCAGCAGCCTGGCAGTGGCATCCTACGAGCAGTACTTC,CASSLAVASYEQYF,-,TRBV5-1,-,TRBJ2-7
TGTGCCAGCAGCTTCAGGGGGCCGCACACTGAAGCTTTCTTT,CASSFRGPHTEAFF,few,TRBV7-2,TRBD1,TRBJ1-1
TGTGCCAGCAGCTTAGCTCGCCAGACAGAACCCTATGGCTACACCTTC,CASSLARQTEPYGYTF,-,TRBV7-8,-,TRBJ1-2
TGTGCCATCAGCTCGCGGGAGGCGTCCAATGAGCAGTTCTTC,CAISSREASNEQFF,-,TRBV10-3,TRBD2,TRBJ2-1
TGTGCCAGCAGCCAGCGCTCCCCGGGACAGGCCTTTGTCACAGATACGCAGTATTTT,CASSQRSPGQAFVTDTQYF,-,TRBV27,TRBD1,TRBJ2-3
TGTGCCAGCAGTTATCCCAGGGGGAGAGCTTTCTTT,CASSYPRGRAFF,-,TRBV6-8,TRBD1,TRBJ1-1
TGTGCCAGCAGGTCAAGGACTAGCTACGAGCAGTACTTC,CASRSRTSYEQYF,few,TRBV6-1,TRBD2,TRBJ2-7
TGTGCCAGCAGCCCCCGACTAGCGGGGGGGCCGGGGGAGCAGTTCTTC,CASSPRLAGGPGEQFF,few,TRBV28,TRBD2,TRBJ2-1
TGCAGTGCACGAGCGGGACTACGGGAGACCCAGTACTTC,CSARAGLRETQYF,-,TRBV20-1,TRBD2,TRBJ2-5